This TCR beta chain was sequenced for a study of cytomegalovirus exposure and HLA in healthy donors. Germline V gene sequence: CDR1 MGHRA, CDR2 YSYEKL. The CDR3 covers 15 residues. With 0 bases removed from V and 1 base from J, the gap between germline ends came to 7 bases. PCR employed 60 Vbeta and 13 Jbeta primers. The table came from immunoSEQ multiplex PCR; TCRdb's copy has only in-frame clones and leaves some out. This table has some 150,000 clones, more than 75% appearing once. Findings and limits, study-wide: Whilst most TCR sequences proved rare, a subset of public TCRs occurred across many donors.

In regard to this clone: What it binds is unknown.

The V gene is TRBV4-1, the J gene TRBJ1-5, with D uncertain. This receptor was identified in a woman aged 25-40 years in good health and CMV-seronegative. The material sequenced was PBMCs. CDR3 coding DNA: TGCGCCAGCAGCCAAGATCCCATGAGCAATCAGCCCCAGCATTTT. This encodes CASSQDPMSNQPQHF.